This entry concerns a single TCR beta chain. Its matching antigen is unknown. The data originate from a study of STAT5B mutations in CD4+ large granular lymphocyte leukemia. Study findings and constraints: Higher CD4+ than CD8+ T-LGLL clonality might reflect small sample size.

CDR1 and CDR2 from the germline V gene are SGHRS and YFSETQ. Trimming removed 0 bases from V and 5 bases from J; junction bases left unmatched: 7. The CDR3 consists of 16 residues. Original analysis: A productive frequency of 2.59 x 10-5 was the lowest detectable. Sequencing was performed with immunoSEQ multiplex PCR; in TCRdb, only in-frame clones are kept and a portion is missing. V, J and clone size derive from that table, while D and trimming were established from the DNA sequence. The sample shows nearly 45,000 clones, 86% of them seen only once. The chain combines TRBV5-1 with TRBJ2-2; 7 positions agree with TRBD2. The source is a human donor in good health. The sequenced sample consisted of CD4+ T cells from blood buffy coats. CDR3 in amino acids: CASSLVPTSVTGELFF. In DNA form, the CDR3 reads TGCGCCAGCAGCTTGGTCCCTACTAGCGTTACCGGGGAGCTGTTTTTT.